A selection of T cell receptor beta chains follows, all from one sample in a study of blood T cell repertoires in COVID-19. Sequencing was performed with immunoSEQ multiplex PCR; in TCRdb, only in-frame clones are kept and a portion is missing. The data hold over 200,000 clones, with 87% observed a single time. The sample consisted of peripheral blood. The receptor source for this set is a man in his forties with active or convalescent COVID-19. Each CDR3 is given with its conserved first and last residue. D genes are given only for firm matches. Where a row states a size, it is once, few, many or the class of an expanded clone; other rows omit it.

D	V	size	J	DNA	CDR3
-	TRBV7-6	once	TRBJ1-1	TGTGCCAGCAGCTTAGAGGGGTACATGAACACTGAAGCTTTCTTT	CASSLEGYMNTEAFF
TRBD1	TRBV7-6	-	TRBJ2-1	TGTGCCAGCAGCGCCCGGGACAGAGAGTACAATGAGCAGTTCTTC	CASSARDREYNEQFF
-	TRBV28	-	TRBJ1-5	TGTGCCAGCAGTCCCCGGACTTCATATAGCAATCAGCCCCAGCATTTT	CASSPRTSYSNQPQHF
-	TRBV25-1	-	TRBJ2-7	TGTGCCAGCAGTGCTCAGGGCTTCCACGAGCAGTACTTC	CASSAQGFHEQYF
TRBD1	TRBV10-2	-	TRBJ2-1	TGCGCCAGCGGGACAGATTCAGGAAATGAGCAGTTCTTC	CASGTDSGNEQFF
-	TRBV28	-	TRBJ2-2	TGTGCCAGCAGTTCCTGGGGTCAGGGGACCCCCGGGGAGCTGTTTTTT	CASSSWGQGTPGELFF
TRBD1	TRBV19	once	TRBJ2-7	TGTGCCAGTAGCCGACAGGGGGCTTCCTACGAGCAGTACTTC	CASSRQGASYEQYF
-	TRBV11-2	-	TRBJ2-7	TGTGCCAGCAGCTTCGAACAGGGCTCCTACGAGCAGTACTTC	CASSFEQGSYEQYF
TRBD1	TRBV28	-	TRBJ1-2	TGTGCCAGCACGGGACAGGGGGCGGGTCAATATGGCTACACCTTC	CASTGQGAGQYGYTF
-	TRBV3-1/TRBV3-2	-	TRBJ2-1	TGTGCCAGCAGCCAATTCCAGCGGCAGTTCTTC	CASSQFQRQFF
-	TRBV9	-	TRBJ1-1	TGTGCCAGCAGCGTAGATCGGGGGAGCACTGAAGCTTTCTTT	CASSVDRGSTEAFF
-	TRBV9	-	TRBJ2-5	TGTGCCAGCAGCACCGCACAGGGTTTTCAAGAGACCCAGTACTTC	CASSTAQGFQETQYF
-	TRBV3-1/TRBV3-2	-	TRBJ2-5	TGTGCCAGCAGCCTCCGGTGGACCCAGTACTTC	CASSLRWTQYF
-	TRBV5-1	-	TRBJ2-5	TGCGCCAGCAGCTTCTCGACAGGAGCGGAGACCCAGTACTTC	CASSFSTGAETQYF
TRBD1	TRBV30	-	TRBJ1-5	TGTGCCTGGAGTGTAGGACAGGGCTGGAGTCAGCCCCAGCATTTT	CAWSVGQGWSQPQHF
-	TRBV7-8	-	TRBJ1-6	TGTGCCAGCAGCTTAGGATCACAGGGTGGGAATTCACCCCTCCACTTT	CASSLGSQGGNSPLHF
-	TRBV6-5	-	TRBJ2-7	TGTGCCAGCAGTTACTTCTTCTCCTACGAGCAGTACTTC	CASSYFFSYEQYF
TRBD1	TRBV5-4	few	TRBJ1-1	TGTGCCAGCAGCTCGGGACAGGGGGTGGGTTTAGGTGAAGCTTTCTTT	CASSSGQGVGLGEAFF
TRBD2	TRBV20-1	-	TRBJ2-1	TGCAGTGCTAGTGGGACTAGCGGGAGCTATGAGCAGTTCTTC	CSASGTSGSYEQFF
-	TRBV10-1	-	TRBJ2-3	TGCGCCAGCAGTGTGGGCCACACAGATACGCAGTATTTT	CASSVGHTDTQYF
TRBD1	TRBV5-5	-	TRBJ1-3	TGTGCCAGCAGCCCTAATCCGGGACAGGCCTTCTCTGGAAACACCATATATTTT	CASSPNPGQAFSGNTIYF
-	TRBV15	-	TRBJ2-7	TGTGCCACCAGCAGAGAAGGTGGGGCGGCCAACGAGCAGTACTTC	CATSREGGAANEQYF
-	TRBV4-2	-	TRBJ1-1	TGTGCCAGCAGCCAAGATCAGGTCGAAGCTTTCTTT	CASSQDQVEAFF
-	TRBV2	once	TRBJ1-5	TGTGCCAGCAGCGGACAGAACAATCAGCCCCAGCATTTT	CASSGQNNQPQHF
-	TRBV7-8	-	TRBJ2-7	TGTGCCAGCAGCTCGTCCGGGGGACCCTACGAGCAGTACTTC	CASSSSGGPYEQYF
-	TRBV6-5	-	TRBJ2-5	TGTGCCAGCAGCGAGGGACCCGGAGGGGAGACCCAGTACTTC	CASSEGPGGETQYF
TRBD2	TRBV3-1/TRBV3-2	-	TRBJ2-7	TGTGCCAGCAGCCCACTACTAGCGGGAGGGGGGGGTGAGCAGTACTTC	CASSPLLAGGGGEQYF
-	TRBV6-2/TRBV6-3	few	TRBJ2-1	TGTGCCAGCAGTTACTCGAGCCCCAGGGGGGTCTACAATGAGCAGTTCTTC	CASSYSSPRGVYNEQFF
-	TRBV7-7	once	TRBJ2-7	TGTGCCAGCAGCTTAGCAGGGGGTGACTACGAGCAGTACTTC	CASSLAGGDYEQYF
-	TRBV5-6	-	TRBJ1-4	TGTGCCAGCAGCTGGGGGGACGCTGAAAAACTGTTTTTT	CASSWGDAEKLFF
TRBD2	TRBV5-1	-	TRBJ2-5	TGCGCCAGCAGCGCCCAACTAGCGGCTGATCAAGAGACCCAGTACTTC	CASSAQLAADQETQYF
-	TRBV19	-	TRBJ1-4	TGTGCCAGTACCAGGGCGATAAATGAAAAACTGTTTTTT	CASTRAINEKLFF
TRBD2	TRBV30	-	TRBJ2-7	TGTGCCTTAACGCACTACCTAGCGGGAGGGGGCGAGCAGTACTTC	CALTHYLAGGGEQYF
-	TRBV28	-	TRBJ1-4	TGTGCCAGCAGTTCGGTTGAAGAACTGTTTTTT	CASSSVEELFF
TRBD1	TRBV27	-	TRBJ1-2	TGTGCCAGCGGACCGGACAGGGGTTATGGCTACACCTTC	CASGPDRGYGYTF
TRBD1	TRBV20-1	-	TRBJ2-7	TGCAGTGCTAGTTTAAGGGGGCCCTACGAGCAGTACTTC	CSASLRGPYEQYF
TRBD1	TRBV5-5	once	TRBJ2-7	TGTGCCAGCAGTTACAGGGGATCCTACGAGCAGTACTTC	CASSYRGSYEQYF
-	TRBV28	-	TRBJ2-3	TGTGCCAGCAGTTTCCCTTCCCGGACAGACTCTAGCACAGATACGCAGTATTTT	CASSFPSRTDSSTDTQYF